The clone carrying this TCR beta chain occurred once. The target antigen is unknown. Data came from immunoSEQ multiplex PCR; TCRdb stores just in-frame clones and leaves some out. Of just under 40,000 clones detected, around four fifths appear once; the ten largest clones hold roughly 9.2%. Time point described: cycle 4 day 1 (C4D1), after less than 7 weeks of nivolumab. Each patient's relapse followed autologous stem cell transplantation, and brentuximab vedotin exposure varied. The data originate from a study of PD-1 blockade in classical Hodgkin lymphoma. General study results and limits: Sources of repertoire differences remain undefined, possibly disease activity or prior therapy.

CDR3 length: 15 residues. V trimming: 1 base; J trimming: 2 bases; junction bases outside the gene matches: 4. CDR1 is SNHLY and CDR2 is FYNNEI in the germline V gene. The chain carries TRBV2 and TRBJ2-5; 7 positions match TRBD1. The sequence was collected from a human donor with classical Hodgkin lymphoma. The source was peripheral blood mononuclear cells (PBMCs), collected before the fourth cycle of nivolumab. The CDR3 reads CASSEGGTVQETQYF. CDR3 in DNA: TGTGCCAGCAGTGAAGGGGGGACAGTGCAAGAGACCCAGTACTTC. The full variable domain, in which reference TRBV2 and TRBJ2-5 provide the parts outside the CDR3, is EPEVTQTPSHQVTQMGQEVILRCVPISNHLYFYWYRQILGQKVEFLVSFYNNEISEKSEIFDDQFSVERPDGSNFTLKIRSTKLEDSAMYFCASSEGGTVQETQYFGPGTRLLVL.